The 8 T cell receptor beta chains given below trace back to one sample, sequenced in a study of cytomegalovirus exposure and HLA in healthy donors. Both 60 Vbeta primers and 13 Jbeta primers went into the PCR. Libraries were prepared by immunoSEQ multiplex PCR; TCRdb keeps only in-frame clonotypes and omits some of them. The repertoire has about 120,000 clones, around three quarters of them found once; the top ten carry around 5.8%. Sequenced material: PBMCs. These receptors all stem from a man between 18 and 29 years old in good health and CMV-seropositive.

The chain couples TRBV11-2 to TRBJ2-7; the D is unclear. From germline, CDR1 is SGHAT and CDR2 FQNNGV. The V end was cut by 0 bases, the J end by 6 bases, with 9 bases between. The CDR3 loop spans 13 amino acids. As DNA, the CDR3 is TGTGCCAGCAGCTTAGATCGCGTAGCCGAGCAGTACTTC. It specifies CASSLDRVAEQYF.

This sequence joins TRBV18 and TRBJ2-5, with D possibly being TRBD2 (6 bases). The V gene lost 2 bases and the J gene lost 4 bases, with 11 bases spanning the gap. CDR3 length equals 14 residues. Per germline, CDR1 KGHSH and CDR2 LQKENI. The CDR3 loop reads CASSPDLGGETQYF. CDR3 coding DNA: TGTGCCAGCTCACCAGACCTCGGGGGAGAGACCCAGTACTTC. Supplemented by reference TRBV18 and TRBJ2-5, the full variable domain reads NAGVMQNPRHLVRRRGQEARLRCSPMKGHSHVYWYRQLPEEGLKFMVYLQKENIIDESGMPKERFSAEFPKEGPSILRIQQVVRGDSAAYFCASSPDLGGETQYFGPGTRLLVL.

The chain joins TRBV7-2 to TRBJ2-2; TRBD1 aligns across 9 bases. Germline CDR1 is SGHTA and CDR2 is FQGNSA. Trimming cost V 0 bases and J 3 bases; bases outside gene matches: 5. The CDR3 has 17 residues. The CDR3 DNA reads as TGTGCCAGCAGCTTAGCCGGGACAGGGTTTTACACCGGGGAGCTGTTTTTT. It specifies CASSLAGTGFYTGELFF.

This clone was seen only once. The J gene is TRBJ2-5, the V gene TRBV18; D gene ambiguous. Trimming left V 2 bases short and J 5 bases short, with 9 bases between. Germline loops: CDR1 KGHSH, CDR2 LQKENI. The length of the CDR3 is 13 residues. CDR3 loop: CASSPADAETQYF. The CDR3 region has the DNA TGTGCCAGCTCACCAGCGGATGCGGAGACCCAGTACTTC.

The sample holds one count of this clone. The chain recombines TRBV5-8 with TRBJ1-2; D remains ambiguous. Germline-derived CDR1 and CDR2 are SGHTS and YDEGEE. Trimming removed 2 bases at V and 9 bases at J, with 11 bases between. This CDR3 comprises 12 residues. The chain's CDR3 is CASSFMQASYTF. The CDR3, as DNA: TGTGCCAGCAGCTTTATGCAGGCCAGCTACACCTTC.

V usage is TRBV4-2 and J usage is TRBJ2-3; no clear D. Germline V gives CDR1 LGHNA, CDR2 YNFKEQ. With 1 base removed from V and 9 bases from J, the gap between germline ends came to 14 bases. The CDR3 sequence is 14 residues long. The CDR3 bases are TGTGCCAGCAGCCAAGGGGTGGGCCTCCTGACGCAGTATTTT. Translating it yields CASSQGVGLLTQYF.

Relative to its sample, this clone is medium-sized. V usage is TRBV2 and J usage is TRBJ1-1, with D possibly TRBD1 on 6 matching bases. This CDR3 has 13 amino acids. The V end lost 6 bases, the J end lost 1 base, and 9 bases lay between the germline ends. Germline CDR1 is SNHLY and CDR2 is FYNNEI. CDR3 DNA: TGTGCCAGCAGCCGGGACAAGAACACTGAAGCTTTCTTT. Its protein is CASSRDKNTEAFF.

This chain uses TRBV2 with TRBJ1-4, with a weak D call TRBD1 (5 bases). Germline-derived CDR1 and CDR2 are SNHLY and FYNNEI. The CDR3 is 11 residues long. V was trimmed by 8 bases and J by 7 bases, leaving 8 bases between them. The CDR3 DNA sequence: TGTGCCAGCTCCGGGGGTGAAAAACTGTTTTTT. Amino acids: CASSGGEKLFF.